This T cell receptor beta chain was sequenced in a study of T cells after yellow fever vaccination. One entry per CDR3 protein, called by TCRdb with MiXCR from the 5' RACE reads. This table holds 13,000 to 15,000 distinct CDR3 sequences, under 7.5% found once. This clonotype was recorded at least ten times. Trimming shortened V by 1 base and J by 0 bases, and 7 bases separated the two germline ends. The CDR3 totals 16 residues. Germline assignment: CDR1 LGHNA and CDR2 YSLEER. The sequencing used PBMCs, either bulk or a sorted T-cell subset (CD4+, CD8+, memory, or dextramer-sorted; not recorded which), collected on the day of the yellow fever booster vaccination. This clonotype was obtained from a man between 18 and 35 years old who received the YFV17D yellow fever vaccine. J is TRBJ2-6 and V is TRBV4-3, with D possibly TRBD1 on 6 matching bases. The CDR3 spells CASSQGGPSGANVLTF. The CDR3 nucleotides read TGCGCCAGCAGCCAAGGGGGGCCCTCTGGGGCCAACGTCCTGACTTTC.